These T cell receptor beta chains were read from a single sample in a study of T cell repertoires in ileal Crohn's disease. Clones were read by immunoSEQ multiplex PCR, and TCRdb kept only the in-frame ones, dropping some. The top ten hold around 15% of the sample, which has over 9,000 clones, about 80% seen once. Input material: ileal tissue. These receptors came from an adult with Crohn's disease. Each CDR3 is given with its conserved first and last residue. The D gene is left open where the match is weak. Clone size is shown for a subset of rows, as once, few, many or a class of expanded clone.

D	V	J	size	DNA	CDR3
NA	TRBV19	TRBJ1-1	NA	TGTGCCAGTAGTATGAAGGCGGGATACACTGAAGCTTTCTTT	CASSMKAGYTEAFF
TRBD1	TRBV6-5	TRBJ1-4	NA	TGTGCCAGCAGCCCATCCACAGGGGCCGGAGAAAAACTGTTTTTT	CASSPSTGAGEKLFF
NA	TRBV7-2	TRBJ2-3	NA	TGTGCCAGCAGTTCGGGGAATACGCAGTATTTT	CASSSGNTQYF
NA	TRBV5-1	TRBJ1-1	NA	TGCGCCAGCAGCTTGGCCTCGAACACTGAAGCTTTCTTT	CASSLASNTEAFF
TRBD1	TRBV2	TRBJ1-5	NA	TGTGCCAGCAGTAGGACAGGGCTAAGCAATCAGCCCCAGCATTTT	CASSRTGLSNQPQHF
NA	TRBV6-5	TRBJ1-1	once	TGTGCCAGCAGTTACACCGAGTCGGGGAACACTGAAGCTTTCTTT	CASSYTESGNTEAFF
TRBD1	TRBV18	TRBJ1-6	NA	TGTGCCAGCTCACCATCAGGGGGTTCTGGTTCACCCCTCCACTTT	CASSPSGGSGSPLHF
NA	TRBV30	TRBJ1-6	NA	TGTGCCTGGAGACAGACAGTAGGCTCACCCCTCCACTTT	CAWRQTVGSPLHF
NA	TRBV2	TRBJ1-3	NA	TGTGCCAGCAGTCCAGGGTTCTCTGGAAACACCATATATTTT	CASSPGFSGNTIYF
TRBD1	TRBV27	TRBJ2-5	NA	TGTGCCAGCAGTAGAACTCTGACAGGGCAAGAGACCCAGTACTTC	CASSRTLTGQETQYF
NA	TRBV20-1	TRBJ2-1	NA	TGCAGTGCTCTGGGTTTCGGGGAGCAGTTCTTC	CSALGFGEQFF
NA	TRBV7-8	TRBJ1-2	NA	TGTGCCAGCAGCCCAGACACGTCACGGTATGGCTACACCTTC	CASSPDTSRYGYTF
NA	TRBV9	TRBJ1-2	NA	TGTGCCAGCAGTGAACAGGGCTTCGGTGGCTACACCTTC	CASSEQGFGGYTF
NA	TRBV7-2	TRBJ2-7	NA	TGTGCCAGCAAGTCGGCGGGCTACGAGCAGTACTTC	CASKSAGYEQYF
TRBD1	TRBV6-5	TRBJ2-7	NA	TGTGCCAGCAGACCGACAGGGTTCTCTGGCAACGAGCAGTACTTC	CASRPTGFSGNEQYF
TRBD1	TRBV2	TRBJ1-6	NA	TGTGCCAGCAGGAGAGAGGGGACAGGGACCGATTCACCCCTCCACTTT	CASRREGTGTDSPLHF
NA	TRBV5-1	TRBJ2-2	medium-sized	TGCGCCAGCAGCTTCTGGGGAGAGACCGGGGAGCTGTTTTTT	CASSFWGETGELFF
NA	TRBV6-5	TRBJ2-7	NA	TGTGCCAGCAGTTACTGGGGCAGTTCGCCTGTCGAGCAGTACTTC	CASSYWGSSPVEQYF
TRBD1	TRBV7-8	TRBJ1-5	NA	TGTGCCAGCAGCCCTCGACAGGGGCCGTATCAGCCCCAGCATTTT	CASSPRQGPYQPQHF
NA	TRBV10-3	TRBJ1-3	medium-sized	TGTGCCATCGACCCAGGGCCCGGGTCTGGAAACACCATATATTTT	CAIDPGPGSGNTIYF
TRBD1	TRBV30	TRBJ2-6	once	TGTGCCTGGAGTGTACTGGAGACAGGGGGCTCTGGGGCCAACGTCCTGACTTTC	CAWSVLETGGSGANVLTF
NA	TRBV2	TRBJ1-2	NA	TGTGCCAGCAGTGAGGAGTTTAACTATGGCTACACCTTC	CASSEEFNYGYTF
TRBD1	TRBV9	TRBJ1-4	few	TGTGCCAGCAGCCCTAGTGGGACAGAGGAAGAAAAACTGTTTTTT	CASSPSGTEEEKLFF
TRBD1	TRBV2	TRBJ1-6	NA	TGTGCCAGCAGAGGGACAGCCAATTCACCCCTCCACTTT	CASRGTANSPLHF
TRBD1	TRBV7-6	TRBJ1-4	NA	TGTGCCAGCAGCTTAGCCAGGGGGCGGGAAAAACTGTTTTTT	CASSLARGREKLFF
NA	TRBV7-2	TRBJ2-7	NA	TGTGCCAGCAGCCATGGCAGGATCTCCTACGAGCAGTACTTC	CASSHGRISYEQYF
TRBD1	TRBV4-2	TRBJ1-3	few	TGTGCCAGCAGCCTACCCTACCTTAAACAGGGGTCTAGTGGAAACACCATATATTTT	CASSLPYLKQGSSGNTIYF
NA	TRBV30	TRBJ2-1	NA	TGTGCCTGGAGTAGGATGGGGGGAGGAGGGGAGCAGTTCTTC	CAWSRMGGGGEQFF
TRBD2	TRBV7-2	TRBJ2-7	NA	TGTGCCAGCAGCTTATCCGGGGGGGCCTACGAGCAGTACTTC	CASSLSGGAYEQYF
TRBD1	TRBV18	TRBJ2-5	NA	TGTGCCAGCTCACCGGGACAGGGGCACGGGGAGACCCAGTACTTC	CASSPGQGHGETQYF
TRBD1	TRBV4-3	TRBJ1-3	few	TGCGCCAGCAGCCAAGCTGCAGGGGGCGGTGGAAACACCATATATTTT	CASSQAAGGGGNTIYF
TRBD1	TRBV10-3	TRBJ2-7	NA	TGTGCCACCTTGGAATACAGACCGGGACAGGAATTTTGGCAGTACTTC	CATLEYRPGQEFWQYF
TRBD1	TRBV5-6	TRBJ2-5	NA	TGTGCCAGCAGCTTACAGGGGGCGCGCGGGACCCAGTACTTC	CASSLQGARGTQYF
TRBD1	TRBV29-1	TRBJ1-2	NA	TGCAGCGTCCCAGGGGGCGCAGGCTGGGGATATGGCTACACCTTC	CSVPGGAGWGYGYTF
TRBD2	TRBV5-6	TRBJ2-3	NA	TGTGCCAGCAGCTCACTAGCGAGCACAGATACGCAGTATTTT	CASSSLASTDTQYF
TRBD2	TRBV27	TRBJ2-1	medium-sized	TGTGCCAGCAGTTTAGCGGGGGGTTTGGGCAATGAGCAGTTCTTC	CASSLAGGLGNEQFF
TRBD1	TRBV18	TRBJ2-7	once	TGTGCCAGCTCACTTGGGACAGGGGAAAACTACGAGCAGTACTTC	CASSLGTGENYEQYF
NA	TRBV4-1	TRBJ2-7	NA	TGCGCCAGCAGCAAACTCCCAGGCTCCTACGAGCAGTACTTC	CASSKLPGSYEQYF
NA	TRBV5-4	TRBJ1-1	NA	TGTGCCAGCAATCCCCGGGGGGGCACGACTGAAGCTTTCTTT	CASNPRGGTTEAFF
TRBD1	TRBV28	TRBJ1-1	NA	TGTGCCAGCAGTTTATACGGGACAGGGTTAGCTAGAGCTTTCTTT	CASSLYGTGLARAFF
NA	TRBV10-2	TRBJ1-2	NA	TGCGCCAGCAGTGACAACAGGGACTATGGCTACACCTTC	CASSDNRDYGYTF
TRBD1	TRBV6-1	TRBJ1-6	NA	TGTGCCAGCAGTGCTCATCAGGGGGCGTCCTATAATTCACCCCTCCACTTT	CASSAHQGASYNSPLHF
TRBD1	TRBV2	TRBJ1-2	NA	TGTGCCAGCATGCGGACAGGGACGGACTATGGCTACACCTTC	CASMRTGTDYGYTF
NA	TRBV19	TRBJ1-1	NA	TGTGCCAGTAGTAATGTAGAACGCACTGAAGCTTTCTTT	CASSNVERTEAFF
TRBD2	TRBV4-3	TRBJ2-2	NA	TGCGCCAGCAGCTCCCGGACTAGCGGCGACGACGGGGAGCTGTTTTTT	CASSSRTSGDDGELFF
NA	TRBV6-5	TRBJ1-1	NA	TGTGCCAGCAGTTACCATATAGACACTGAAGCTTTCTTT	CASSYHIDTEAFF
TRBD1	TRBV2	TRBJ1-2	NA	TGTGCCAGCAGGGGACAGGGAGATGGCTACACCTTC	CASRGQGDGYTF
TRBD1	TRBV5-1	TRBJ1-2	NA	TGCGCCAGCAGCGGCACAGGGGGCGCGGGGTATGGCTACACCTTC	CASSGTGGAGYGYTF
NA	TRBV5-6	TRBJ1-2	NA	TGTGCCAGCAGCCAAAACAGGGTCCAGGGCTACACCTTC	CASSQNRVQGYTF
NA	TRBV13	TRBJ1-2	medium-sized	TGTGCCAGCAGCTTAGGACAGGAACCCTCCTATGGCTACACCTTC	CASSLGQEPSYGYTF
NA	TRBV19	TRBJ1-2	few	TGTGCCAGTAGTCCGCTGGAGGTACATGGCTACACCTTC	CASSPLEVHGYTF
NA	TRBV19	TRBJ1-1	medium-sized	TGTGCCAGTACCCCGGGGAACACTGAAGCTTTCTTT	CASTPGNTEAFF
NA	TRBV7-3	TRBJ2-7	NA	TGTGCCAGCAGCAAAGGGGGGGGGCGTAGCGAGCAGTACTTC	CASSKGGGRSEQYF
TRBD1	TRBV7-2	TRBJ2-5	few	TGTGCCAGCAGCCGGGACAGGGGTACCCAAGAGACCCAGTACTTC	CASSRDRGTQETQYF
NA	TRBV29-1	TRBJ1-1	NA	TGCAGCGCCAACAACCAGAACACTGAAGCTTTCTTT	CSANNQNTEAFF
TRBD2	TRBV25-1	TRBJ2-2	NA	TGTGCCAGCAGTGCCGGGTGGGGCGGGGGGAACACCGGGGAGCTGTTTTTT	CASSAGWGGGNTGELFF
NA	TRBV4-1	TRBJ1-4	NA	TGCGCCAGCAGCCGAAAACAGGCGGTTAATGAAAAACTGTTTTTT	CASSRKQAVNEKLFF
NA	TRBV6-1	TRBJ1-2	NA	TGTGCCAGCAGTGAATACGGTTATGGCTACACCTTC	CASSEYGYGYTF
NA	TRBV27	TRBJ2-3	NA	TGTGCCAGCAGAGACAGGTTAGGAGATACGCAGTATTTT	CASRDRLGDTQYF
NA	TRBV19	TRBJ1-3	NA	TGTGCCAGTAGTGCGACGGGGAGCTCTGGAAACACCATATATTTT	CASSATGSSGNTIYF